This T cell receptor (beta chain) is drawn from a study of blood T cell repertoires in COVID-19. The trim removed 3 bases at V and 8 bases at J, leaving 7 bases unmatched. This CDR3 has 14 residues. The germline V gene encodes CDR1 SGDLS and CDR2 YYNGEE. Only in-frame clones appear in the TCRdb table, and some are missing; sequencing was by immunoSEQ multiplex PCR. The data show 250,000 to 300,000 clones, 70% to 90% seen once. The sequenced sample was peripheral blood. The receptor's source is a woman aged 25 to 39 who had recovered from COVID-19. The V call is TRBV9, the J call TRBJ1-4, with TRBD1 identical over 7 bases. CDR3 sequence (DNA): TGTGCCAGCAGCGGGGGACAGTCGGGGGAAAAACTGTTTTTT. This encodes CASSGGQSGEKLFF.